Sequencing of this T cell receptor (beta chain) was carried out in a study of control samples from healthy donors and cancer patients. The data were produced by immunoSEQ multiplex PCR, yet TCRdb's version contains in-frame clones alone and is incomplete. Of about 160,000 clones detected, approximately 94% appear once; the ten largest clones hold about 8.5%. With 6 bases clipped from V and 3 bases from J, the junction kept 4 bases outside the gene matches. In germline, CDR1 is SEHNR, CDR2 FQNEAQ (reference sequence). This CDR3 has 15 residues. This clonotype was sampled from a middle-aged woman in good health. Specimen: blood. V gene TRBV7-9 combines with J gene TRBJ2-2; 10 bases agree with TRBD1. CDR3 sequence: CASRAGTGDTGELFF. The CDR3 nucleotides are TGTGCCAGCAGAGCCGGGACAGGGGACACCGGGGAGCTGTTTTTT.